These 11 T cell receptor beta chains came from one sample sequenced in a study of cytomegalovirus exposure and HLA in healthy donors. PCR was performed using 60 Vbeta and 13 Jbeta primers. Only in-frame clones appear in the TCRdb table, and some are missing; sequencing was by immunoSEQ multiplex PCR. The sample lists approximately 170,000 clones, roughly 80% occurring once. The material sequenced was PBMCs. The receptors derive from a woman aged 18-29 years in good health and CMV-seronegative.

V and J are TRBV5-5 and TRBJ1-2; 8 nucleotides agree with TRBD1. V shed 5 bases, J shed 2 bases, and the junction held 5 bases outside the gene matches. Germline assignment: CDR1 SGHKS and CDR2 YYEKEE (reference sequence). The CDR3 totals 14 residues. The CDR3 nucleotides read TGTGCCAGCAGTCCAGACAGGGGAAACTATGGCTACACCTTC. This gives the protein CASSPDRGNYGYTF.

The V and J genes are TRBV5-1 and TRBJ1-2; TRBD1 matches at 7 bases. The V and J ends lost 4 bases and 3 bases, in that order; junction bases with no gene match: 15. CDR1 and CDR2 (germline): SGHRS, YFSETQ. CDR3 length: 17 amino acids. The CDR3 nucleotides are TGCGCCAGCAGCCTAGGACAGGACCTACCTCACGACTATGGCTACACCTTC. Protein: CASSLGQDLPHDYGYTF.

This clone was seen ten or more times. This sequence joins TRBV6-5 and TRBJ1-2; possible D gene TRBD1, 6 bases. With 4 bases removed from V and 7 bases from J, the gap between germline ends came to 19 bases. CDR1 and CDR2 (germline): MNHEY, SVGAGI. This CDR3 has 15 residues. The CDR3 loop is CASSSAEAGAGGYTF. The DNA of the CDR3 is TGTGCCAGCAGTTCTGCGGAGGCGGGGGCGGGTGGCTACACCTTC.

The chain combines TRBV28 with TRBJ1-1; D ambiguous. Trimming removed 4 bases from V and 5 bases from J, with 17 bases in between. This CDR3 comprises 15 residues. Per the germline V gene, CDR1 is MDHEN and CDR2 is SYDVKM. This CDR3 is CASSSLRTGWTEAFF. The DNA of the CDR3 is TGTGCCAGCAGTTCGTTAAGGACTGGGTGGACTGAAGCTTTCTTT.

The table lists this clone with a few counts. The rearrangement links TRBV6-5 to TRBJ2-7; D is unclear. Germline V gene sequence: CDR1 MNHEY, CDR2 SVGAGI. The CDR3 consists of 15 residues. V gave up 6 bases and J gave up 3 bases, with 18 bases separating them. The CDR3 is CASRINRGGHYEQYF. CDR3 DNA: TGTGCCAGCAGAATCAACCGCGGCGGCCACTACGAGCAGTACTTC.

The chain links TRBV12-5 to TRBJ2-3; 8 bases match TRBD1. J gave up 3 bases and V 5 bases, and 13 bases lay outside the gene matches. The CDR3 spans 17 residues. Germline values: CDR1 LGHNT, CDR2 FRNRAP. The CDR3 nucleotides are TGTGCTAGTGGTGCCGGACAGGGTAGTGAAGGTACAGATACGCAGTATTTT. Amino acid sequence: CASGAGQGSEGTDTQYF.

The gene calls are TRBV5-1 and TRBJ2-7; 11 bases align to TRBD2. With 4 bases clipped from V and 1 base from J, the junction kept 10 bases outside the gene matches. The CDR3 spans 17 residues. Per germline, CDR1 SGHRS and CDR2 YFSETQ. This CDR3 reads CASSPGGSGGESYEQYF. As DNA, the CDR3 is TGCGCCAGCAGCCCAGGGGGTAGCGGGGGGGAATCCTACGAGCAGTACTTC. Full variable domain (missing parts from reference TRBV5-1 and TRBJ2-7): KAGVTQTPRYLIKTRGQQVTLSCSPISGHRSVSWYQQTPGQGLQFLFEYFSETQRNKGNFPGRFSGRQFSNSRSEMNVSTLELGDSALYLCASSPGGSGGESYEQYFGPGTRLTVT.

Turning to this clone: A junction boundary mismatches the germline segment, possibly from a read error. The CDR3 loop reads CASSSRLAGGLSNNEQFF. Written as DNA, the CDR3 is TGTGCCAGCAGCTCGCGGCTAGCGGGGGGGCTCTCCAACAATGAGCAGTTCTTC. The chain joins TRBV5-8 to TRBJ2-1; 12 bases agree with TRBD2. The CDR3 sequence is 18 residues long. Germline V CDR1 and CDR2: SGHTS, YDEGEE.

The gene calls are TRBV13 and TRBJ1-1; 7 nucleotides line up with TRBD1. Trimming cost V 3 bases and J 0 bases; bases outside gene matches: 1. There are 14 residues in the CDR3. Per germline, CDR1 PRHDT and CDR2 FYEKMQ (reference sequence). CDR3 bases: TGTGCCAGCAGCTTGACAGGGATGAACACTGAAGCTTTCTTT. Encoded protein: CASSLTGMNTEAFF.

CDR3 in DNA: TGTGCCACCAGCAGAAGTGCGGACTATGGCTACACCTTC. Amino acids: CATSRSADYGYTF. This chain uses TRBV15 with TRBJ1-2; D unclear. CDR1 LNHNV and CDR2 YYDKDF come from the germline V gene (reference sequence). The CDR3 runs 13 residues. V was trimmed by 2 bases and J by 3 bases, leaving 7 bases between them.

The J gene is TRBJ2-1, the V gene TRBV4-3; TRBD1 is a possible D gene (6 bases). The V end lost 1 base, the J end lost 4 bases, and 11 bases lay between the germline ends. The CDR3 loop spans 15 amino acids. CDR1 and CDR2 (germline): LGHNA, YSLEER. CDR3 loop: CASSQGEGDYNEQFF. The CDR3 coding sequence is TGCGCCAGCAGCCAAGGTGAGGGGGATTACAATGAGCAGTTCTTC.